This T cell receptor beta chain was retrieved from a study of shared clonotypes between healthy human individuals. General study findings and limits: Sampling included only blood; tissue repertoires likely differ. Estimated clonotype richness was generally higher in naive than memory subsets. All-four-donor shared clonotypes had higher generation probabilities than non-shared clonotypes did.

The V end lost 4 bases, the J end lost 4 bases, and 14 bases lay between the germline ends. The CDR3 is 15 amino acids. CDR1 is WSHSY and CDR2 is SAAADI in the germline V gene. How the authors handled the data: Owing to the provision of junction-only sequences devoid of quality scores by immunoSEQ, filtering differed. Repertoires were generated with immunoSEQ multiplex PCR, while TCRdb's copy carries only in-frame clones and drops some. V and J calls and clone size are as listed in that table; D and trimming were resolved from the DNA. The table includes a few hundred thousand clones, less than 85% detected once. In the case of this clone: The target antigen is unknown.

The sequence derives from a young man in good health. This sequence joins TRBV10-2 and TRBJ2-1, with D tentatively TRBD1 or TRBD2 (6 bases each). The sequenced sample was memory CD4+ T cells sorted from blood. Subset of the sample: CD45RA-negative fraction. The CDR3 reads CASSAYGGGYNEQFF. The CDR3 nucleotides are TGCGCCAGCAGTGCCTATGGAGGGGGATACAATGAGCAGTTCTTC.